This is a list of T cell receptor beta chains from one sample in a study of CD8+ T cells in alopecia areata. Profiling relied on immunoSEQ multiplex PCR, and the TCRdb table lists in-frame clones only, not all of them. The table records roughly 250,000 clones, 60% of them present only once. The sample was CD4+ T cells sorted from blood, taken at week 52, from a patient treated with tofacitinib. These receptor sequences come from a human donor with alopecia areata. The CDR3 runs from the conserved cysteine through the conserved F or W. A D gene is named only where the DNA matches it firmly. Part of the rows lack a size; the others show once, few, many or a class for expanded clones.

>NA|TRBV14|TRBJ1-1|TRBD1
CASSQSRGTEAFF
TGTGCCAGCAGCCAAAGCAGGGGGACTGAAGCTTTCTTT
>NA|TRBV15|TRBJ2-3|TRBD2
CATSRNLAGGTDTQYF
TGTGCCACCAGCAGAAACTTAGCGGGAGGCACAGATACGCAGTATTTT
>NA|TRBV29-1|TRBJ1-1|NA
CSAGLLNTEAFF
TGCAGCGCTGGACTTTTGAACACTGAAGCTTTCTTT
>NA|TRBV25-1|TRBJ2-7|TRBD2
CASSLAGTTYEQYF
TGTGCCAGCTCATTAGCGGGAACTACCTACGAGCAGTACTTC
>NA|TRBV4-3|TRBJ1-2|NA
CASSQERDRNYGYTF
TGCGCCAGCAGCCAAGAGAGAGACAGGAACTATGGCTACACCTTC
>NA|TRBV2|TRBJ2-3|NA
CASRGRAGGTDTQYF
TGTGCCAGCAGGGGGCGGGCCGGGGGCACAGATACGCAGTATTTT
>few|TRBV14|TRBJ2-6|NA
CASSQRVLGAYSGANVLTF
TGTGCCAGCAGCCAAAGAGTGTTAGGAGCCTACTCTGGGGCCAACGTCCTGACTTTC
>NA|TRBV25-1|TRBJ2-4|NA
CASSPPHREDQYF
TGTGCCAGCAGTCCTCCTCACCGGGAAGATCAGTACTTC
>NA|TRBV30|TRBJ2-5|NA
CAWTTSEETQYF
TGTGCCTGGACTACTAGTGAAGAGACCCAGTACTTC
>few|TRBV27|TRBJ1-6|TRBD1
CASSIYRGSPLHF
TGTGCCAGCAGTATCTACAGGGGGTCACCCCTCCACTTT
>NA|TRBV6-1|TRBJ2-1|TRBD2
CASKGLVGNNEQFF
TGTGCCAGCAAGGGACTAGTGGGGAACAATGAGCAGTTCTTC
>NA|TRBV4-2|TRBJ1-1|TRBD1
CASSPNRGGITEAFF
TGTGCCAGCAGCCCCAACAGGGGAGGAATCACTGAAGCTTTCTTT
>NA|TRBV29-1|TRBJ2-3|TRBD2
CSVRFSGGGTDTQYF
TGCAGCGTTCGATTTAGCGGGGGGGGCACAGATACGCAGTATTTT
>NA|TRBV2|TRBJ2-5|NA
CASGIEETQYF
TGTGCCAGCGGAATTGAAGAGACCCAGTACTTC
>NA|TRBV18|TRBJ1-2|TRBD1
CASSALSPGQGDYGYTF
TGTGCCAGCTCAGCCCTATCCCCGGGACAGGGAGACTATGGCTACACCTTC
>NA|TRBV7-2|TRBJ2-5|NA
CASRYRAIETQYF
TGTGCCAGCAGGTACCGGGCGATAGAGACCCAGTACTTC
>few|TRBV4-3|TRBJ2-5|NA
CASSPVIGGQGTQYF
TGCGCCAGCAGCCCCGTTATTGGGGGGCAGGGGACCCAGTACTTC
>NA|TRBV29-1|TRBJ2-2|NA
CSGANTGELFF
TGCAGCGGGGCGAACACCGGGGAGCTGTTTTTT
>few|TRBV19|TRBJ1-1|NA
CASSIDRIGTEAFF
TGTGCCAGTAGTATTGACAGGATAGGCACTGAAGCTTTCTTT
>NA|TRBV10-3|TRBJ2-5|NA
CAISESSSARETQYF
TGTGCCATCAGTGAGTCGAGTAGTGCTAGAGAGACCCAGTACTTC
>NA|TRBV18|TRBJ2-7|NA
CASSRSTAGQTFSYEQYF
TGTGCCAGCTCACGTTCGACTGCGGGACAGACCTTTTCCTACGAGCAGTACTTC
>NA|TRBV30|TRBJ2-1|TRBD2
CAWSLGLGIGEQFF
TGTGCCTGGAGTTTGGGACTAGGAATAGGTGAGCAATTCTTC
>NA|TRBV30|TRBJ2-2|NA
CAWSGYPGGTGELFF
TGTGCCTGGAGTGGGTATCCTGGCGGCACCGGGGAGCTGTTTTTT
>NA|TRBV9|TRBJ1-2|NA
CASSRANYGYTF
TGTGCCAGCAGCAGGGCTAACTATGGCTACACCTTC
>NA|TRBV7-2|TRBJ2-5|NA
CASSSRWGETQYF
TGTGCCAGCAGCTCGCGGTGGGGAGAGACCCAGTACTTC
>NA|TRBV30|TRBJ2-1|NA
CAWTTSNEQFF
TGTGCCTGGACGACTAGCAATGAGCAGTTCTTC
>once|TRBV9|TRBJ2-7|NA
CASSAQGSGEQYF
TGTGCCAGCAGCGCTCAGGGGTCAGGGGAGCAGTACTTC
>few|TRBV9|TRBJ2-7|NA
CASSPQGGAFPYYEQYF
TGTGCCAGCAGCCCCCAAGGTGGAGCCTTTCCCTACTACGAGCAGTACTTC